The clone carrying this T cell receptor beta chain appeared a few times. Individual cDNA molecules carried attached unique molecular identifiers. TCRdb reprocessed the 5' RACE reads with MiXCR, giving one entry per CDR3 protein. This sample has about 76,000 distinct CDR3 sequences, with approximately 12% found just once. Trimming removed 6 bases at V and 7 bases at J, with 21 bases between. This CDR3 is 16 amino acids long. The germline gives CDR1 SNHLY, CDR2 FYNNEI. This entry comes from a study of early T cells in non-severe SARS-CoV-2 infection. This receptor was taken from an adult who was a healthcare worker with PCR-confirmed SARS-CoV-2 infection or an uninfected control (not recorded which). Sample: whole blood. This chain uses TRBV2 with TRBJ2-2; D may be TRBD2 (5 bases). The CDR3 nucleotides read TGTGCCAGCAGGAAGATCGAGCCGGGAAACGGCGGGGAGCTGTTTTTT. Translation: CASRKIEPGNGGELFF.